This T cell receptor (beta chain) is drawn from a study of blood T cell repertoires in COVID-19. Overall study: COVID-19 samples collected from the United States, Italy and Spain covered acute and convalescent phases. The analysed material was cDNA or gDNA that came from T cells, B-cell-depleted T cells, or PBMCs.

The authors' processing: Reference gene primer amplification gave estimated nucleated cell counts. The protocol was immunoSEQ multiplex PCR, while the TCRdb copy is restricted to in-frame clones and leaves out a portion. D and trimming were read from the DNA, whereas the V and J calls and clone size are those reported in that table. This table has around 50,000 clones, approximately 90% appearing once. V gave up 3 bases and J gave up 6 bases, with 11 bases separating them. The length of the CDR3 is 13 residues. The germline CDR1 and CDR2 sequences are SGHNT and YENEEA. This clone showed up just once. Sequencing used peripheral blood. The V call is TRBV11-3, the J call TRBJ1-1, with D hard to call. This clonotype was obtained from a man aged 55-75 years with acute or convalescent COVID-19. DNA of the CDR3: TGTGCCAGCAGCTTTTCTGGAGGCGCTGAAGCTTTCTTT. Its translation is CASSFSGGAEAFF.